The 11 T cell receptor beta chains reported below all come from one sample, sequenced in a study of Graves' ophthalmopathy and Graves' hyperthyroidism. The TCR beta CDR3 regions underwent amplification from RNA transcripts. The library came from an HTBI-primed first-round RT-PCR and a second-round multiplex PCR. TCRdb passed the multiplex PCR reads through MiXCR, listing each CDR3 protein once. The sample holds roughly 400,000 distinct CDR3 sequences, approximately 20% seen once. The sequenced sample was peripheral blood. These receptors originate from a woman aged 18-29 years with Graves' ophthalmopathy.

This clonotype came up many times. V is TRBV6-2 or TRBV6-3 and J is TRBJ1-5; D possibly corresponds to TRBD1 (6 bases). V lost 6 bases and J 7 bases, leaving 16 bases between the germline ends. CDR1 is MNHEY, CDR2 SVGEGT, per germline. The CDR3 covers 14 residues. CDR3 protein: CASSPTQGFQPQHF. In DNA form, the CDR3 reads TGTGCCAGCAGCCCGACCCAGGGGTTCCAGCCCCAGCATTTT.

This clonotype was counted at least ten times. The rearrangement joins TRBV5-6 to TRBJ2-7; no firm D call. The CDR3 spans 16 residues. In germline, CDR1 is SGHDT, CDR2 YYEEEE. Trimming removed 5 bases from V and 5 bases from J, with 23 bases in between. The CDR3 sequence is CASSSPEKLLFDEQYF. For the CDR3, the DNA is TGTGCCAGCAGTTCACCCGAGAAGTTACTATTCGACGAGCAGTACTTC.

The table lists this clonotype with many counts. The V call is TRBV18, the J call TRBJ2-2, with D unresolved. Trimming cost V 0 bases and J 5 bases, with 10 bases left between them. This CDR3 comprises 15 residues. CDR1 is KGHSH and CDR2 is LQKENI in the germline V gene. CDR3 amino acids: CASSPPRPPTGELFF. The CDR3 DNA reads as TGTGCCAGCTCACCACCGCGACCTCCAACCGGGGAGCTGTTTTTT.

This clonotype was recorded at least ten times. The CDR3 region has the DNA TGTGCCAGCAGCCCCTCGGGGTTGCATGGCTACACCTTC. Amino acids: CASSPSGLHGYTF. The genes are TRBV6-1 and TRBJ1-2; D is unresolved. Germline loops: CDR1 MNHNS, CDR2 SASEGT. The V end was cut by 6 bases, the J end by 6 bases, with 14 bases between. CDR3 length: 13 amino acids.

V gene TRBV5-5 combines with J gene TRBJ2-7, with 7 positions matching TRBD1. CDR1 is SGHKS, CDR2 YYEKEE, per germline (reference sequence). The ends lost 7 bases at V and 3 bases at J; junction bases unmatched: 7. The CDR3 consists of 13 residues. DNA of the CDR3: TGTGCCAGCGGAAGACAGGGTGGCTACGAGCAGTACTTC. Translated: CASGRQGGYEQYF.

The CDR3: CASSQEGLEIEQYF. DNA for the CDR3: TGTGCCAGCAGCCAAGAGGGACTAGAAATCGAGCAGTACTTC. The chain uses TRBV4-2 and TRBJ2-7; 8 nucleotides agree with TRBD2. The CDR3 totals 14 residues. J was trimmed by 6 bases and V by 0 bases; bases with no gene match: 4. CDR1 and CDR2 from the germline V gene are LGHNA and YNFKEQ.

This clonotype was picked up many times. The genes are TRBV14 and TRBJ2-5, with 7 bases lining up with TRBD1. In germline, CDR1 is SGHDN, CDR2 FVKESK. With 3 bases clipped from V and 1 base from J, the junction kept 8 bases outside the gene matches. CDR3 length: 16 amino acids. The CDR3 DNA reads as TGTGCCAGCAGCCAGATGACAGGGAAGGTCCAAGAGACCCAGTACTTC. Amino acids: CASSQMTGKVQETQYF.

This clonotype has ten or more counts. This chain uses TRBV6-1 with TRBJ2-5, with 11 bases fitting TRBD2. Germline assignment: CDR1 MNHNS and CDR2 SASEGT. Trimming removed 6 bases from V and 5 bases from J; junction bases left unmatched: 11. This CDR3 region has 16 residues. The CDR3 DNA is TGTGCCAGCAGGCCCGGGGCTAGCGGGAGGTGGGAGACCCAGTACTTC. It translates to CASRPGASGRWETQYF.

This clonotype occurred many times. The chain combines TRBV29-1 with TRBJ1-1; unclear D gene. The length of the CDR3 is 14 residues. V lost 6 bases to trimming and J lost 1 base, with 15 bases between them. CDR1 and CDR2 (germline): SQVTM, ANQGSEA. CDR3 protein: CSVPTAGRNTEAFF. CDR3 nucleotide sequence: TGCAGCGTCCCAACGGCAGGTCGGAACACTGAAGCTTTCTTT.

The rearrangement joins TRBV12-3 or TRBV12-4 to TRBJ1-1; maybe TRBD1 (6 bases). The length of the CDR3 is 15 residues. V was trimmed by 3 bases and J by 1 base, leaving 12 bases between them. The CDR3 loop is CASSFSGGWNTEAFF. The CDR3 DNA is TGTGCCAGCAGTTTCTCGGGGGGCTGGAACACTGAAGCTTTCTTT.

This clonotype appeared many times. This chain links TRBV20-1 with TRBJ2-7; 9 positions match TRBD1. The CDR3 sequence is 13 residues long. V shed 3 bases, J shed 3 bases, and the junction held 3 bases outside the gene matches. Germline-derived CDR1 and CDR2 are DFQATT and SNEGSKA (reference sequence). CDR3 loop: CSASTGGIYEQYF. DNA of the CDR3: TGCAGTGCTAGCACAGGGGGCATCTACGAGCAGTACTTC.